These 18 T cell receptor beta chains originate from one sample sequenced in a study of T cells after yellow fever vaccination. TCRdb used MiXCR to reprocess the 5' RACE reads, holding one entry per CDR3 protein. The sample lists about 320,000 distinct CDR3 sequences; around 13% were seen once. The specimen was CD4+ T cells sorted from PBMCs, collected 15 days after the yellow fever booster vaccination. The receptors originated from a man younger than 35 who received the YFV17D yellow fever vaccine.

This clonotype was seen only a few times. The V gene is TRBV12-3 or TRBV12-4, the J gene TRBJ2-1; 11 nucleotides line up with TRBD2. V trimming: 3 bases; J trimming: 8 bases; junction bases outside the gene matches: 6. The CDR3 is made up of 15 amino acids. The CDR3 coding sequence is TGTGCCAGCAGTTTGGTCCCTAGCGGGGGGTATGAGCAGTTCTTC. Its protein is CASSLVPSGGYEQFF.

This clonotype was observed a few times. V usage is TRBV5-5 and J usage is TRBJ2-7; D may match TRBD1 or TRBD2 (6 bases each). In germline, CDR1 is SGHKS, CDR2 YYEKEE (reference sequence). The CDR3 consists of 13 residues. V was clipped by 4 bases and J by 5 bases, with 13 bases between them. The CDR3: CASSEERGDEQYF. The CDR3 DNA reads TGTGCCAGCAGCGAGGAAAGGGGGGACGAGCAGTACTTC.

This clonotype was seen a handful of times. The chain combines TRBV7-2 with TRBJ1-2; D unresolved. The CDR3 length is 12 residues. V was trimmed by 4 bases and J by 7 bases, leaving 10 bases between them. Germline lookup yields CDR1 SGHTA and CDR2 FQGNSA. The CDR3 nucleotides read TGTGCCAGCAGCTCCTCCTGGGGTGGCTACACCTTC. Translated, it gives CASSSSWGGYTF.

The sample holds many counts of this clonotype. V usage is TRBV4-3 and J usage is TRBJ2-5; D unclear. Between the trimmed V and J ends, which lost 3 bases and 0 bases, there was a span of 11 bases. Germline V gene lookup returns CDR1 LGHNA and CDR2 YSLEER. The CDR3 runs 15 residues. DNA for the CDR3: TGCGCCAGCAGCCATGCTCTAGGCTACCAAGAGACCCAGTACTTC. This gives the protein CASSHALGYQETQYF.

V and J are TRBV6-5 and TRBJ1-2; weak D call: TRBD1 (6 bases). V lost 0 bases to trimming and J lost 4 bases, with 12 bases between them. This CDR3 comprises 15 residues. The V gene's germline CDR1 is MNHEY and CDR2 SVGAGI. CDR3 bases: TGTGCCAGCAGTTACTCGTTGGGGGCTAGCTATGGCTACACCTTC. It encodes CASSYSLGASYGYTF.

This clonotype was seen more than once but under ten times. This chain links TRBV7-2 with TRBJ1-1, with a tentative D call TRBD1 (6 bases). The V and J ends lost 6 bases and 11 bases respectively, with 16 bases between them. This CDR3 spans 12 amino acids. Germline values: CDR1 SGHTA, CDR2 FQGNSA. The CDR3 region has the DNA TGTGCCAGCAGGGGGGGGGCCCGATGGGCTTTCTTT. This translates into CASRGGARWAFF.

The chain combines TRBV28 with TRBJ2-3; D is unresolved. V was clipped by 1 base and J by 6 bases, with 14 bases between them. The CDR3 contains 15 residues. From germline, CDR1 is MDHEN and CDR2 SYDVKM. The CDR3 nucleotides are TGTGCCAGCAGTTTATTCTCCGTTGGACCGGATACGCAGTATTTT. Translation: CASSLFSVGPDTQYF.

The chain has TRBV29-1 and TRBJ2-3; 13 nucleotides align to TRBD2. CDR3 size: 16 residues. Germline V gene sequence: CDR1 SQVTM, CDR2 ANQGSEA. J lost 2 bases, V lost 7 bases, and 9 bases had no gene match. Written as DNA, the CDR3 is TGCAGCGCCGCGGGACTAGCGGGGACCTCCACAGATACGCAGTATTTT. Its protein product is CSAAGLAGTSTDTQYF.

J is TRBJ1-2 and V is TRBV7-2; D is unresolved. CDR3 length: 15 amino acids. Looked up from germline, CDR1 is SGHTA and CDR2 is FQGNSA. Trimming left V 0 bases short and J 8 bases short, with 16 bases between. The DNA for the CDR3 is TGTGCCAGCAGCTTAGCGTCCCCAGTCCAAGGGGGCTACACCTTC. As protein: CASSLASPVQGGYTF.

There are many counts of this clonotype. This rearrangement joins TRBV5-5 to TRBJ1-2, with 9 bases matching TRBD1. The CDR3 is made up of 13 amino acids. The trim removed 4 bases at V and 8 bases at J, leaving 6 bases unmatched. The V gene's germline CDR1 is SGHKS and CDR2 YYEKEE (reference sequence). This CDR3 reads CASSTTGGGGYTF. DNA of the CDR3: TGTGCCAGCAGCACAACAGGGGGCGGAGGCTACACCTTC.

V usage is TRBV27 and J usage is TRBJ1-4; possible D gene TRBD1, 5 bases. Between the trimmed V and J ends, which lost 5 bases and 9 bases, there was a span of 13 bases. Germline V gives CDR1 MNHEY, CDR2 SMNVEV (reference sequence). CDR3 length equals 13 residues. The chain's CDR3 is CASSQLGRKKLFF. The CDR3, as DNA: TGTGCCAGCAGTCAATTGGGACGGAAAAAACTGTTTTTT.

This clonotype was observed many times. The chain joins TRBV11-1 to TRBJ1-2; D remains unclear. Germline V gene lookup returns CDR1 SGHAT and CDR2 FQDESV (reference sequence). The CDR3 loop spans 12 amino acids. V was clipped by 5 bases and J by 7 bases, with 11 bases between them. The CDR3 region is CASSPWDLGYTF. For the CDR3, the DNA is TGTGCCAGCAGCCCCTGGGATCTTGGCTACACCTTC. Full variable domain (remainder filled in from reference TRBV11-1 and TRBJ1-2): EAEVAQSPRYKITEKSQAVAFWCDPISGHATLYWYRQILGQGPELLVQFQDESVVDDSQLPKDRFSAERLKGVDSTLKIQPAELGDSAMYLCASSPWDLGYTFGSGTRLTVV.

The J gene is TRBJ2-5, the V gene TRBV7-2; 8 bases match TRBD1. Germline trimming cut 3 bases from V and 4 bases from J; bases unmatched to any gene: 10. The germline V gene encodes CDR1 SGHTA and CDR2 FQGNSA. This CDR3 has 16 residues. The CDR3 region is CASSFGRGTGSETQYF. The CDR3 DNA reads TGTGCCAGCAGCTTTGGCCGGGGGACAGGATCAGAGACCCAGTACTTC.

The chain recombines TRBV7-3 with TRBJ2-1; TRBD2 matches at 7 bases. Germline V gene sequence: CDR1 SGHTA, CDR2 FQGTGA. V gave up 6 bases and J gave up 10 bases; unmatched junction bases: 12. CDR3 size: 14 residues. CDR3 coding DNA: TGTGCCAGCAGTCAAACCGGGAGGACGGACGAGCAGTTCTTC. It translates to CASSQTGRTDEQFF.

This clonotype was counted a few times. The chain links TRBV20-1 to TRBJ1-6, with TRBD1 as a possible D gene (6 bases). V was pared by 6 bases and J by 6 bases, with 15 bases between. Germline lookup yields CDR1 DFQATT and CDR2 SNEGSKA (reference sequence). This CDR3 comprises 14 residues. CDR3 in amino acids: CSACKGEPNSPLHF. The CDR3 region has the DNA TGCAGTGCATGTAAGGGGGAGCCTAATTCACCCCTCCACTTT.

There are a few counts of this clonotype. The CDR3 nucleotides are TGTGCCATCGGCGGGGAAGAGACCCAGTACTTC. Translation: CAIGGEETQYF. This chain uses TRBV10-3 with TRBJ2-5, with a weak D call TRBD2 (6 bases). Per germline, CDR1 ENHRY and CDR2 SYGVKD. The V and J ends lost 8 bases and 3 bases respectively, with 7 bases between them. This CDR3 is built from 11 residues.

This clonotype was recorded at least ten times. V gene TRBV5-8 combines with J gene TRBJ2-6; D is unresolved. CDR1 and CDR2 from the germline V gene are SGHTS and YDEGEE. This CDR3 contains 14 residues. V was pared by 2 bases and J by 0 bases, with 3 bases between. Written as DNA, the CDR3 is TGTGCCAGCAGCTTAGACTCTGGGGCCAACGTCCTGACTTTC. Translating gives CASSLDSGANVLTF.

This clonotype was seen a few times. The V call is TRBV10-3, the J call TRBJ1-2, with D maybe TRBD1 (6 bases). The CDR3 is 13 amino acids. CDR1 and CDR2 (germline): ENHRY, SYGVKD. Trimming removed 4 bases from V and 6 bases from J, with 12 bases in between. The CDR3, as DNA: TGTGCCATCAGTGTCGCAGGGGACGATGGCTACACCTTC. This codes for CAISVAGDDGYTF.